This T cell receptor (beta chain) was retrieved from a study of T-cell memory formation after mild COVID-19. The V and J ends lost 4 bases and 3 bases respectively, with 13 bases between them. The CDR3 consists of 14 residues. Germline loops: CDR1 LGHNA, CDR2 YSLEER. From the 5' RACE reads, TCRdb called clonotypes with MiXCR, one entry per CDR3 protein. The table records roughly 150,000 distinct CDR3 sequences, about 25% of them present only once. This clonotype turned up a few times. The sample comprised PBMCs or a T cell subset sorted from them (not recorded which). The origin of this receptor is an adult woman who had mild COVID-19 (a few samples of this study predate the infection). Cell type and time point are not known. This rearrangement joins TRBV4-3 to TRBJ2-7; tentative D call: TRBD2 (6 bases). This CDR3 reads CASSPSGGNYEQYF. The CDR3 nucleotides read TGCGCCAGCAGCCCGTCCGGCGGGAACTACGAGCAGTACTTC.